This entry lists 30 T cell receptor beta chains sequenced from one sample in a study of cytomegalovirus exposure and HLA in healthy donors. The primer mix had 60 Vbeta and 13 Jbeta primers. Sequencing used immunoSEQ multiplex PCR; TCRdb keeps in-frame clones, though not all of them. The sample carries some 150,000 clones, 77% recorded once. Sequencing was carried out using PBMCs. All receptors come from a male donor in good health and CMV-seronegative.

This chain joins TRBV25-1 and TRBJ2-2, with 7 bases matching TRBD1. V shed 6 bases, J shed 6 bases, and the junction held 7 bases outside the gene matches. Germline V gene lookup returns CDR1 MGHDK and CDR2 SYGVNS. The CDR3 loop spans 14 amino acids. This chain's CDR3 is CASSGTVLAGELFF. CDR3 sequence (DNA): TGTGCCAGCAGCGGGACAGTCTTGGCCGGGGAGCTGTTTTTT.

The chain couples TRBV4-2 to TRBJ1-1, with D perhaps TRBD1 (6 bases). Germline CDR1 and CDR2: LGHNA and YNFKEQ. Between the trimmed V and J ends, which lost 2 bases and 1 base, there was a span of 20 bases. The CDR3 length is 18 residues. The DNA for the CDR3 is TGTGCCAGCAGCCAACCACGAGGGGGAAACAGGAGGAACACTGAAGCTTTCTTT. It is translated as CASSQPRGGNRRNTEAFF.

The CDR3 sequence: CASSPVAGSLSYEQYF. The CDR3 region has the DNA TGTGCCAGCAGCCCCGTAGCGGGTTCGCTTTCCTACGAGCAGTACTTC. This rearrangement joins TRBV7-9 to TRBJ2-7, with TRBD2 identical over 7 bases. The length of the CDR3 is 16 residues. Per germline, CDR1 SEHNR and CDR2 FQNEAQ (reference sequence). V lost 5 bases to trimming and J lost 1 base; unmatched junction nucleotides: 11.

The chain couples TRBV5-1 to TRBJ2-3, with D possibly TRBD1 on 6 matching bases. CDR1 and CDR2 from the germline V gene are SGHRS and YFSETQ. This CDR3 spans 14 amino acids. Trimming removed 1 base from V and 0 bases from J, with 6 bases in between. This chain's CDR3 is CASSLQGSTDTQYF. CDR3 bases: TGCGCCAGCAGCTTGCAGGGGAGCACAGATACGCAGTATTTT.

CDR3 sequence reads: CASSPRDSSYEQYF. The DNA for the CDR3 is TGTGCCAGTAGTCCCCGGGACAGCTCCTACGAGCAGTACTTC. The V and J genes are TRBV19 and TRBJ2-7, with TRBD1 matching 7 bases. The germline CDR1 and CDR2 sequences are LNHDA and SQIVND (reference sequence). Losses at the gene ends were 5 bases for V and 0 bases for J; bases not matched to a gene: 4. This CDR3 contains 14 residues.

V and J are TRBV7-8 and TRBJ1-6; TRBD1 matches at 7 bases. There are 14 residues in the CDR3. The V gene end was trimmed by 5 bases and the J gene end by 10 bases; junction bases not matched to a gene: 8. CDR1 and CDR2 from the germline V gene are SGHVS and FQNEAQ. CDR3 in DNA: TGTGCCAGCAGCCAGGACAGGTCGATCTCACCCCTCCACTTT. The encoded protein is CASSQDRSISPLHF.

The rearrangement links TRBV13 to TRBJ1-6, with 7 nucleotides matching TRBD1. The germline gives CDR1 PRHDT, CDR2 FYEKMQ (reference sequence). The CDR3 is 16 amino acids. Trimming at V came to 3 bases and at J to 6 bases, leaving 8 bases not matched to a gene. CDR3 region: CASSFTQGNLNSPLHF. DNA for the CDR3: TGTGCCAGCAGCTTTACACAGGGGAACCTTAATTCACCCCTCCACTTT. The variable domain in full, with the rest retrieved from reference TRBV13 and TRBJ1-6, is AAGVIQSPRHLIKEKRETATLKCYPIPRHDTVYWYQQGPGQDPQFLISFYEKMQSDKGSIPDRFSAQQFSDYHSELNMSSLELGDSALYFCASSFTQGNLNSPLHFGNGTRLTVT.

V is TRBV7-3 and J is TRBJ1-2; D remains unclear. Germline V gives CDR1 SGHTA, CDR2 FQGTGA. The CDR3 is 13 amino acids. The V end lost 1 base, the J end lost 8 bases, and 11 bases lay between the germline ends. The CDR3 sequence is CASSLNTREGYTF. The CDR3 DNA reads TGTGCCAGCAGCTTAAATACGAGGGAAGGCTACACCTTC.

The CDR3 is CASSPRTGDSYEQYF. For the CDR3, the DNA is TGTGCCAGCAGCCCGAGGACAGGGGACTCCTACGAGCAGTACTTC. The chain carries TRBV7-2 and TRBJ2-7, with 9 nucleotides matching TRBD1. CDR1 is SGHTA, CDR2 FQGNSA, per germline. The CDR3 loop spans 15 amino acids. Losses at the gene ends were 5 bases for V and 0 bases for J; bases not matched to a gene: 5.

The CDR3 DNA reads TGTGCCACCAGCATATCTTTACAGGGAGCAGATACGCAGTATTTT. Amino acid sequence: CATSISLQGADTQYF. The rearrangement links TRBV15 to TRBJ2-3, with a tentative D call TRBD1 (6 bases). From germline, CDR1 is LNHNV and CDR2 YYDKDF (reference sequence). The CDR3 spans 15 residues. V gave up 4 bases and J gave up 4 bases, with 15 bases separating them.

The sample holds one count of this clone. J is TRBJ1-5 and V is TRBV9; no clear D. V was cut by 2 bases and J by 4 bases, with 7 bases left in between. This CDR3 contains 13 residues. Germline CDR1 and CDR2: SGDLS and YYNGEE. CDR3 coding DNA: TGTGCCAGCAGCGTCGGAGAGAATCAGCCCCAGCATTTT. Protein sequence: CASSVGENQPQHF.

The CDR3 sequence is CAIRRLAGVGTGELFF. The DNA for the CDR3 is TGTGCCATCAGGAGACTAGCGGGAGTTGGGACCGGGGAGCTGTTTTTT. This chain uses TRBV10-3 with TRBJ2-2; 12 bases match TRBD2. Germline assignment: CDR1 ENHRY and CDR2 SYGVKD. CDR3 size: 16 residues. Losses at the gene ends were 6 bases for V and 5 bases for J; bases not matched to a gene: 7.

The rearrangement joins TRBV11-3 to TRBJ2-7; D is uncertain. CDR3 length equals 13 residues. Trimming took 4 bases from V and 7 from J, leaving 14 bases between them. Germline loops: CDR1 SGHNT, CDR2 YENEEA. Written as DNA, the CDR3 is TGTGCCAGCAGCTCCAGCGCTGCGAGGGAGCAGTACTTC. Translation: CASSSSAAREQYF.

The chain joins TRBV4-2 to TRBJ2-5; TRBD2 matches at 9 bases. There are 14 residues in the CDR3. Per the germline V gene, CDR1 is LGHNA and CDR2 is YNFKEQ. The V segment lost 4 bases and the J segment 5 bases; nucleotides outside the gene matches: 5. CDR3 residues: CASSRGTSLETQYF. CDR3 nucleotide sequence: TGTGCCAGCAGCCGAGGGACTAGCCTGGAGACCCAGTACTTC.

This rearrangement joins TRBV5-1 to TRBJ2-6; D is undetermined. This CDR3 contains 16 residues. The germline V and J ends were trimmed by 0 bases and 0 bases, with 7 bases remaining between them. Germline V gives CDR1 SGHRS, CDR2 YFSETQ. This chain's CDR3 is CASSLVGSSGANVLTF. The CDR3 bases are TGCGCCAGCAGCTTGGTGGGCAGCTCTGGGGCCAACGTCCTGACTTTC.

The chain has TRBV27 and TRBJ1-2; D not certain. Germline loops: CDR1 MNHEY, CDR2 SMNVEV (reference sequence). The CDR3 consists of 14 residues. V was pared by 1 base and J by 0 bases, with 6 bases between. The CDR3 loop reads CASSLFAANYGYTF. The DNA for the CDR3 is TGTGCCAGCAGTTTATTTGCAGCTAACTATGGCTACACCTTC.

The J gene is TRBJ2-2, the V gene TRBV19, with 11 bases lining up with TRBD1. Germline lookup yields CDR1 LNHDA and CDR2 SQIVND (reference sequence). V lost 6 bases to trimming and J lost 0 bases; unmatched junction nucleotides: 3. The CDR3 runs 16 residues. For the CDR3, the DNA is TGTGCCAGTAGACCGGGACAGGGGGCGAACACCGGGGAGCTGTTTTTT. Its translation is CASRPGQGANTGELFF. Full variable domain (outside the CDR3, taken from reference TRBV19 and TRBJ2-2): DGGITQSPKYLFRKEGQNVTLSCEQNLNHDAMYWYRQDPGQGLRLIYYSQIVNDFQKGDIAEGYSVSREKKESFPLTVTSAQKNPTAFYLCASRPGQGANTGELFFGEGSRLTVL.

The chain's CDR3 is CASSIAGGLSGELFF. In nucleotides, the CDR3 is TGCGCCAGCTCTATAGCGGGAGGGCTCTCAGGGGAGCTGTTTTTT. The V call is TRBV5-1, the J call TRBJ2-2, with 11 bases that match TRBD2. CDR1 and CDR2 from the germline V gene are SGHRS and YFSETQ. The CDR3 is 15 residues long. The V and J ends lost 7 bases and 8 bases, in that order; junction bases with no gene match: 10.

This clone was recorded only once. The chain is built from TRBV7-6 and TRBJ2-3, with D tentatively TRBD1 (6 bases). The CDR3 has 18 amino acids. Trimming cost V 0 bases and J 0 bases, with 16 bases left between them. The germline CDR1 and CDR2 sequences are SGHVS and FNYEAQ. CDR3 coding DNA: TGTGCCAGCAGCTTAGCGCAGAGGACAGCCACTAGCACAGATACGCAGTATTTT. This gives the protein CASSLAQRTATSTDTQYF.

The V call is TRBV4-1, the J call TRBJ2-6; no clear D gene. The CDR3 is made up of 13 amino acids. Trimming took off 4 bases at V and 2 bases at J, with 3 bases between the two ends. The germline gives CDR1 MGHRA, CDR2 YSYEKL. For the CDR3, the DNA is TGCGCCAGCAGCCCTACTGGGGCCAACGTCCTGACTTTC. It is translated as CASSPTGANVLTF.

The DNA for the CDR3 is TGTGCTAGTGTCCCCGAGGGGGGGGGTGACAATCAGCCCCAGCATTTT. This encodes CASVPEGGGDNQPQHF. The chain employs TRBV12-5 and TRBJ1-5; D is perhaps TRBD1 (6 bases). Trimming stripped 7 bases from V and 3 bases from J, with 19 bases between. CDR1 and CDR2 (germline): LGHNT, FRNRAP. The CDR3 length is 16 residues.

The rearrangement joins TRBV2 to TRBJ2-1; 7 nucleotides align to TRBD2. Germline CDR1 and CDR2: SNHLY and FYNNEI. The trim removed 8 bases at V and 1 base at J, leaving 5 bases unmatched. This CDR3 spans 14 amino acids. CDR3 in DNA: TGTGCCAGCGCGGGAGTGCGTTCCTACAATGAGCAGTTCTTC. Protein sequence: CASAGVRSYNEQFF.

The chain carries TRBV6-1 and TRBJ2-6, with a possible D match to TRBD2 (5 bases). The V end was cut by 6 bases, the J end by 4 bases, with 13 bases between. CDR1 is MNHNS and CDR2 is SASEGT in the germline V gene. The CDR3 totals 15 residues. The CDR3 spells CASSRRGWGANVLTF. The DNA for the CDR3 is TGTGCCAGCAGCCGACGCGGGTGGGGGGCCAACGTCCTGACTTTC.

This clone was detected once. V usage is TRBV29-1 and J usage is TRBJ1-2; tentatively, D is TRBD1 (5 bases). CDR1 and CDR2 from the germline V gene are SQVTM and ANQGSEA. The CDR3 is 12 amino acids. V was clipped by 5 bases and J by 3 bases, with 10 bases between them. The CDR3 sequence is CSVYDSHYGYTF. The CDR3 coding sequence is TGCAGCGTTTATGACAGCCACTATGGCTACACCTTC.

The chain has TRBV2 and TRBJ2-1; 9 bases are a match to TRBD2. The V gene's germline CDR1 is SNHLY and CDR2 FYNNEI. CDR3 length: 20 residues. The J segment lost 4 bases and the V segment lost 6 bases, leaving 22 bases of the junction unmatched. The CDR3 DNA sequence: TGTGCCAGCAGCCGCTCGGGACTAGCAGGCGTACTTAGAGAGTACAATGAGCAGTTCTTC. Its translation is CASSRSGLAGVLREYNEQFF. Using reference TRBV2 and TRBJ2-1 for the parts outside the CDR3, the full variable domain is EPEVTQTPSHQVTQMGQEVILRCVPISNHLYFYWYRQILGQKVEFLVSFYNNEISEKSEIFDDQFSVERPDGSNFTLKIRSTKLEDSAMYFCASSRSGLAGVLREYNEQFFGPGTRLTVL.

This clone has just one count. CDR3 loop: CASSLGSVADTQYF. The CDR3, as DNA: TGCGCCAGCAGCTTGGGATCCGTAGCAGATACGCAGTATTTT. The genes are TRBV5-1 and TRBJ2-3; D remains ambiguous. This CDR3 spans 14 amino acids. Trimming shortened V by 0 bases and J by 4 bases, and 9 bases separated the two germline ends. The germline CDR1 and CDR2 sequences are SGHRS and YFSETQ.

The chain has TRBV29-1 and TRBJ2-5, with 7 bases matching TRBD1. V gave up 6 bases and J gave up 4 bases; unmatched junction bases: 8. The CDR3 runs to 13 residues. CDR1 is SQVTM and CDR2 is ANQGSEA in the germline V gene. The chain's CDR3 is CSVGQWSPETQYF. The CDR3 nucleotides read TGCAGCGTGGGACAGTGGAGTCCAGAGACCCAGTACTTC.

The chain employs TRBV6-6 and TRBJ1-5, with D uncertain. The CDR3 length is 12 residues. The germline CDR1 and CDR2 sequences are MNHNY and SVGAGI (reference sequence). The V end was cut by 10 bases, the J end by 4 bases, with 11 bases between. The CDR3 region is CAIGLSNQPQHF. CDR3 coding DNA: TGTGCCATAGGACTGAGTAATCAGCCCCAGCATTTT.

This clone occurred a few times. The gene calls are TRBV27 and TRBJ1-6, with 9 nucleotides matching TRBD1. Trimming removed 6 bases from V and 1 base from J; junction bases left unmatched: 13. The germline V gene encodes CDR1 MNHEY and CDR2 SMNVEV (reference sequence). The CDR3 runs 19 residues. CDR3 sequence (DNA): TGTGCCAGCAGACAAGCAACAGGGGGCGTGGGATCCTATAATTCACCCCTCCACTTT. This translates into CASRQATGGVGSYNSPLHF.

The CDR3 reads CASSLTSGGTYEQYF. The CDR3 nucleotides are TGCGCCAGCAGCTTGACTAGCGGGGGAACCTACGAGCAGTACTTC. V usage is TRBV10-2 and J usage is TRBJ2-7; 12 positions match TRBD2. CDR1 is WSHSY and CDR2 is SAAADI in the germline V gene. V lost 6 bases to trimming and J lost 2 bases; unmatched junction nucleotides: 5. CDR3 length: 15 residues.